The 31 T cell receptor beta chains below come from one sample, sequenced in a study of post-analysis software for immune sequencing data (dated by TCRdb to the mid-2010s). The paper's findings and limits, for the study overall: Significantly higher frequencies in patients than in controls were found for roughly 5 TRBV segments, including TRBV5-6, TRBV5-1 and TRBV20-1.

Library generation was performed with PCR. The instrument was an Illumina HiSeq 2500. To reduce PCR and sequencing biases, unique molecular identifiers were built into the TCR beta cDNA libraries. In-frame beta chains were kept once TCRdb had trimmed the public reads at Q25 with fastp and called clones with MiXCR. Merged by CDR3 protein, the rows form single entries marked with the most common genes and DNA. This sample has 750,000 to 950,000 distinct CDR3 sequences in its table, and roughly 50% of those were observed once. Together, the top ten hold 4.6% of the sample. Antigens of these TCRs are unknown. Source material: blood. These receptors came from a girl aged 5-17 years with multiple sclerosis.

This chain links TRBV7-2 with TRBJ1-1, with a possible D match to TRBD1 (5 bases). Looked up from germline, CDR1 is SGHTA and CDR2 is FQGNSA. The length of the CDR3 is 14 residues. Trimming left V 4 bases short and J 5 bases short, with 14 bases between. Here the CDR3 reads CASSSGLGRTEAFF. CDR3 in DNA: TGTGCCAGCAGCTCGGGACTTGGGCGAACTGAAGCTTTCTTT.

The chain uses TRBV6-5 and TRBJ2-7, with 11 bases lining up with TRBD2. Germline V gene sequence: CDR1 MNHEY, CDR2 SVGAGI. The length of the CDR3 is 16 residues. The J segment lost 1 base and the V segment lost 2 bases, leaving 4 bases of the junction unmatched. CDR3 in DNA: TGTGCCAGCAGTTACCTGACTAGCGGGGATTCCTACGAGCAGTACTTC. Protein: CASSYLTSGDSYEQYF.

V is TRBV7-8 and J is TRBJ2-7; 9 nucleotides line up with TRBD1. V lost 6 bases, J lost 2 bases, and 11 bases stayed unmatched. This CDR3 is 16 amino acids long. Germline V gives CDR1 SGHVS, CDR2 FQNEAQ. The CDR3 DNA reads as TGTGCCAGCAGGTCCAGAAGGACAGGGGTCCCCTACGAGCAGTACTTC. Translation: CASRSRRTGVPYEQYF.

The rearrangement joins TRBV20-1 to TRBJ2-7, with 13 bases identical to TRBD2. V lost 5 bases and J lost 2; bases outside the gene matches: 3. CDR3 length: 14 amino acids. Germline values: CDR1 DFQATT, CDR2 SNEGSKA (reference sequence). The CDR3 sequence: CSAETSGRAYEQYF. The CDR3 region has the DNA TGCAGTGCTGAAACTAGCGGGAGGGCCTACGAGCAGTACTTC.

In its sample, this clonotype was seen a few times. The rearrangement uses TRBV12-3 or TRBV12-4 and TRBJ2-1, with 11 bases that match TRBD2. The junction had 12 bases not matched to a gene; V was cut back by 2 bases and J by 0 bases. CDR3 length: 20 residues. CDR3 sequence: CASSLNPLAGGPSSYNEQFF. The CDR3 DNA sequence: TGTGCCAGCAGTTTAAACCCTCTAGCGGGAGGCCCTAGCTCCTACAATGAGCAGTTCTTC.

The gene calls are TRBV6-1 and TRBJ2-6; D not resolved. Between the trimmed V and J ends, which lost 2 bases and 2 bases, there was a span of 7 bases. Germline V CDR1 and CDR2: MNHNS, SASEGT. The CDR3 contains 15 residues. CDR3 protein: CASSEIQTGANVLTF. CDR3 nucleotide sequence: TGTGCCAGCAGTGAAATACAGACTGGGGCCAACGTCCTGACTTTC.

In DNA form, the CDR3 reads TGTGCCAGCACCTACCCTAGACTAGCGGGAGAGGTCTCGGCCAAAAACATTCAGTACTTC. It yields the protein CASTYPRLAGEVSAKNIQYF. The chain combines TRBV6-1 with TRBJ2-4, with 12 bases fitting TRBD2. This CDR3 spans 20 amino acids. Germline V gene lookup returns CDR1 MNHNS and CDR2 SASEGT. Unmatched junction bases numbered 17, after V lost 7 bases and J lost 1 base.

The chain joins TRBV6-6 to TRBJ2-7; the match to TRBD2 covers 8 bases. Judging by the DNA end, TRBJ2-5 fits better; the J call may be wrong. Germline CDR1 is MNHNY and CDR2 is SVGAGI (reference sequence). CDR3 length: 13 amino acids. The CDR3 spells CASRTGGAETQYF. CDR3 bases: TGTGCCAGCAGAACGGGGGGGGCGGAGACCCAGTACTTC.

The rearrangement uses TRBV15 and TRBJ1-2, with a tentative D call TRBD1 (5 bases). The CDR3 extends over 13 amino acids. The germline V gene has CDR1 LNHNV and CDR2 YYDKDF (reference sequence). V dropped 4 bases and J dropped 3 bases, with 9 bases sitting between them. CDR3: CATSKRGDYGYTF. The CDR3 DNA follows: TGTGCCACCAGCAAGAGAGGGGACTATGGCTACACCTTC.

The rearrangement joins TRBV14 to TRBJ2-1; D unclear. CDR1 and CDR2 from the germline V gene are SGHDN and FVKESK. V lost 3 bases and J lost 4, with 10 bases in between. The CDR3 runs 14 residues. The CDR3 DNA sequence: TGTGCCAGCAGCCACCGCAGACCTTACAATGAGCAGTTCTTC. Residues: CASSHRRPYNEQFF.

The J gene is TRBJ1-1, the V gene TRBV12-3 or TRBV12-4; D gene unclear. Trimming left V 3 bases short and J 6 bases short, with 11 bases between. This CDR3 has 13 residues. In nucleotides, the CDR3 is TGTGCCAGCAGTTTCAGGAGAGGAGCTGAAGCTTTCTTT. It is translated as CASSFRRGAEAFF.

The CDR3 DNA sequence: TGTGCCAGCAGTCCTGGGGCGGGGGGGCCGAGTGAGCAGTTCTTC. Protein: CASSPGAGGPSEQFF. This chain joins TRBV7-9 and TRBJ2-1, with 9 positions matching TRBD2. CDR1 is SEHNR and CDR2 is FQNEAQ in the germline V gene (reference sequence). Trimming cost V 6 bases and J 9 bases; bases outside gene matches: 12. The CDR3 runs 15 residues.

This clonotype was seen ten or more times. The chain recombines TRBV29-1 with TRBJ2-4; D not resolved. The CDR3 runs to 13 residues. With 4 bases removed from V and 0 bases from J, the gap between germline ends came to 7 bases. Germline V CDR1 and CDR2: SQVTM, ANQGSEA. The chain's CDR3 is CSVGTLAKNIQYF. CDR3 nucleotide sequence: TGCAGCGTTGGAACGCTAGCCAAAAACATTCAGTACTTC.

The chain combines TRBV20-1 with TRBJ1-1; tentative D call: TRBD1 (5 bases). The germline CDR1 and CDR2 sequences are DFQATT and SNEGSKA (reference sequence). CDR3 length: 14 residues. V was clipped by 6 bases and J by 4 bases, with 18 bases between them. The CDR3 sequence: CSANPPGVSTEAFF. In nucleotides, the CDR3 is TGCAGTGCAAACCCCCCGGGGGTGAGCACTGAAGCTTTCTTT.

There are a few counts of this clonotype. V gene TRBV12-3 or TRBV12-4 combines with J gene TRBJ2-7; TRBD2 aligns across 9 bases. The J call is in doubt because the DNA end fits TRBJ2-5 better. The CDR3 loop spans 13 amino acids. The DNA for the CDR3 is TGTGCCAGCCGAGTAGCGGGAGTTGAGACCCAGTACTTC. Its protein product is CASRVAGVETQYF.

This clonotype was picked up a small number of times. Here the CDR3 DNA reads TGCAGTGCTGGACGGGAGGGCCAAGAGACCCAGTACTTC. Translating gives CSAGREGQETQYF. The V gene is TRBV20-1, the J gene TRBJ2-5, with TRBD2 matching over 8 bases. The germline CDR1 and CDR2 sequences are DFQATT and SNEGSKA (reference sequence). The CDR3 is made up of 13 amino acids. J lost 1 base, V lost 5 bases, and 3 bases had no gene match.

This clonotype was found a few times. The chain has TRBV10-3 and TRBJ2-5, with D perhaps TRBD2 (5 bases). Germline CDR1 reads ENHRY; CDR2 reads SYGVKD. CDR3 length: 14 amino acids. V was pared by 5 bases and J by 1 base, with 11 bases between. The CDR3 sequence is CAISNIAFQETQYF. In DNA, the CDR3 is TGTGCCATCAGTAATATAGCGTTCCAAGAGACCCAGTACTTC.

The chain has TRBV7-9 and TRBJ2-7, with D perhaps matching TRBD1 (5 bases). Germline CDR1 SEHNR, CDR2 FQNEAQ (reference sequence). Trimming took 0 bases from V and 6 from J, leaving 18 bases between them. The CDR3 sequence is 16 residues long. CDR3 region: CASSLAAGSGWCEQYF. The CDR3 nucleotides read TGTGCCAGCAGCTTAGCCGCCGGCTCAGGGTGGTGCGAGCAGTACTTC.

The genes are TRBV11-2 and TRBJ1-1; 7 bases fit TRBD1. The germline CDR1 and CDR2 sequences are SGHAT and FQNNGV. Unmatched junction bases numbered 5, after V lost 6 bases and J lost 1 base. The CDR3 is made up of 14 amino acids. The CDR3: CASRNQGENTEAFF. CDR3 sequence (DNA): TGTGCCAGCAGAAACCAGGGGGAGAACACTGAAGCTTTCTTT.

The chain links TRBV20-1 to TRBJ2-1; TRBD1 aligns across 7 bases. The trim removed 5 bases at V and 6 bases at J, leaving 7 bases unmatched. The length of the CDR3 is 13 residues. Germline lookup yields CDR1 DFQATT and CDR2 SNEGSKA (reference sequence). CDR3: CSAGPTGVNEQFF. CDR3 DNA: TGCAGTGCTGGACCTACAGGGGTCAATGAGCAGTTCTTC.

This rearrangement joins TRBV28 to TRBJ2-4, with D tentatively TRBD2 (5 bases). The CDR3 has 16 amino acids. V was clipped by 3 bases and J by 1 base, with 13 bases between them. Germline assignment: CDR1 MDHEN and CDR2 SYDVKM. DNA for the CDR3: TGTGCCAGCAGTTTTACCCCAACGGGGGCCAAAAACATTCAGTACTTC. It yields the protein CASSFTPTGAKNIQYF.

The rearrangement uses TRBV20-1 and TRBJ1-5; 9 nucleotides agree with TRBD1. From germline, CDR1 is DFQATT and CDR2 SNEGSKA (reference sequence). This CDR3 is built from 16 residues. Trimming at V came to 3 bases and at J to 0 bases, leaving 6 bases not matched to a gene. Here the CDR3 DNA reads TGCAGTGCTAGTGGACAGGGGTTCCGTAGCAATCAGCCCCAGCATTTT. This translates into CSASGQGFRSNQPQHF.

This clonotype was observed a few times. The chain has TRBV7-2 and TRBJ2-5, with 10 bases matching TRBD2. CDR1 and CDR2 from the germline V gene are SGHTA and FQGNSA. The CDR3 loop spans 16 amino acids. V trimming: 5 bases; J trimming: 5 bases; junction bases outside the gene matches: 11. CDR3 in amino acids: CASSTRAGGRGETQYF. The CDR3 DNA reads as TGTGCCAGCAGCACTAGAGCGGGGGGGCGGGGGGAGACCCAGTACTTC.

CDR3 protein: CASSRLPGVYEQYF. CDR3 nucleotide sequence: TGTGCCAGTAGCCGACTCCCCGGGGTCTACGAGCAGTACTTC. This chain links TRBV6-2 or TRBV6-3 with TRBJ2-7, with D maybe TRBD2 (5 bases). From germline, CDR1 is MNHEY and CDR2 SVGEGT. V gave up 9 bases and J gave up 3 bases, with 18 bases separating them. The CDR3 totals 14 residues.

This chain links TRBV7-2 with TRBJ2-7, with D possibly matching TRBD1 (6 bases). With 7 bases removed from V and 0 bases from J, the gap between germline ends came to 13 bases. The CDR3 length is 14 residues. CDR1 is SGHTA, CDR2 FQGNSA, per germline. The CDR3 sequence is CASTLRTVSYEQYF. The CDR3 DNA reads TGTGCCAGCACCCTTCGGACAGTCTCCTACGAGCAGTACTTC.

This clonotype was recorded only once. V and J are TRBV7-2 and TRBJ2-3; the D gene could be TRBD1 or TRBD2 (5 bases each). The CDR3 totals 15 residues. Trimming stripped 1 base from V and 2 bases from J, with 10 bases between. The germline CDR1 and CDR2 sequences are SGHTA and FQGNSA. The CDR3 region is CASSLGDHSTDTQYF. CDR3 nucleotide sequence: TGTGCCAGCAGCTTAGGGGACCACTCCACAGATACGCAGTATTTT.

In this sample, this clonotype turned up once. J is TRBJ2-3 and V is TRBV9; D possibly corresponds to TRBD2 (5 bases). In germline, CDR1 is SGDLS, CDR2 YYNGEE. The V end was cut by 0 bases, the J end by 0 bases, with 11 bases between. The CDR3 contains 16 residues. CDR3 in amino acids: CASSVGLPISTDTQYF. The CDR3, as DNA: TGTGCCAGCAGCGTAGGACTACCGATAAGCACAGATACGCAGTATTTT.

Remarks on this clonotype: Mismatch with germline at one junction end may stem from a read error. The rearrangement uses TRBV29-1 and TRBJ2-1; TRBD2 agrees at 15 bases. Looked up from germline, CDR1 is SQVTM and CDR2 is ANQGSEA. CDR3 length equals 19 residues. The DNA of the CDR3 is TGCAGCGTCGAAGAAGGACTAGCGGGAGGGATAAGCTCCTACAATGAGCAGTTCTTC. It specifies CSVEEGLAGGISSYNEQFF.

This chain connects TRBV4-1 to TRBJ2-1; possible D gene TRBD1, 6 bases. Germline CDR1 is MGHRA and CDR2 is YSYEKL. The CDR3 extends over 15 amino acids. Trimming pared 2 bases from V and 7 bases from J, leaving 15 bases between. CDR3 coding DNA: TGCGCCAGCAGCCAATTGGACAGCCCTTCGAATGAGCAGTTCTTC. Protein: CASSQLDSPSNEQFF.

The sample holds a few counts of this clonotype. The V call is TRBV20-1, the J call TRBJ2-7; D is perhaps TRBD2 (7 bases). Trimming removed 3 bases at V and 3 bases at J, with 15 bases between. CDR1 and CDR2 from the germline V gene are DFQATT and SNEGSKA (reference sequence). The CDR3 extends over 14 amino acids. The CDR3 DNA sequence: TGCAGTGCTAGTCGGGACACGGGGGGCTACGAGCAGTACTTC. Its protein is CSASRDTGGYEQYF.

The chain combines TRBV29-1 with TRBJ2-1; 9 bases align to TRBD2. The CDR3 runs 14 residues. Germline CDR1 reads SQVTM; CDR2 reads ANQGSEA. The V gene end was trimmed by 3 bases and the J gene end by 4 bases; junction bases not matched to a gene: 4. The CDR3 nucleotides are TGCAGCGTTGAGCCTAGCGGGGAGTACAATGAGCAGTTCTTC. It specifies CSVEPSGEYNEQFF.